This T cell receptor beta chain emerged from a study of neurological immune-mediated disorders. Regarding the study as a whole: Among 34 multiple sclerosis patients, 18 had repertoires that phylogenetic grouping placed in one related-CDR3 cluster, a possible signature.

The team produced cDNA through 5'RACE using 10-nucleotide random UMIs. TCRdb redid the calling of the 5' RACE reads with MiXCR, one entry per CDR3 protein. The sample has approximately 44,000 distinct CDR3 sequences, approximately 6.2% seen once. Libraries from sorted cells used 900,000 to 1,000,000 T cells (CD4+ or CD8+). This clonotype was recorded at least ten times. Its antigen is not known. The sequenced sample was CD4+ T cells from blood. This receptor was taken from a woman aged 18-29 years with multiple sclerosis.

This CDR3 is CASSYFPGAYGYTF. As DNA, the CDR3 is TGTGCCAGCAGTTACTTCCCAGGGGCCTATGGCTACACCTTC. This chain uses TRBV6-6 with TRBJ1-2, with D perhaps TRBD1 (6 bases). The CDR3 covers 14 residues. Germline V lookup: CDR1 MNHNY, CDR2 SVGAGI (reference sequence). V was cut by 1 base and J by 4 bases, with 10 bases left in between.